The 13 T cell receptor beta chains listed next were all sequenced from one sample in a study of post-analysis software for immune sequencing data. Findings and limits, study-wide: There were five TRBV segments more frequent in patients than controls, and TRBV5-6, TRBV5-1 and TRBV20-1 were among them.

These receptors are not linked to any known antigen. The TCR beta cDNA libraries contained unique molecular identifiers. Via MiXCR, TCRdb re-called the PCR reads, giving one row per CDR3 protein. The sample holds about 460,000 distinct CDR3 sequences, around 40% seen once. Sequenced: blood. The receptors were sampled from a girl aged 10 to 17 with multiple sclerosis.

The rearrangement uses TRBV2 and TRBJ2-3; D remains ambiguous. The CDR3 sequence is 21 residues long. V lost 2 bases to trimming and J lost 0 bases, with 27 bases between them. Looked up from germline, CDR1 is SNHLY and CDR2 is FYNNEI. CDR3 region: CASSESPPLFWTRPSTDTQYF. CDR3 nucleotides: TGTGCCAGCAGTGAATCACCACCATTATTTTGGACCCGCCCTAGCACAGATACGCAGTATTTT.

The chain links TRBV4-1 to TRBJ2-7; D is unresolved. The DNA end is a closer match to TRBJ2-5, so the J assignment may be wrong. The germline V gene has CDR1 MGHRA and CDR2 YSYEKL. The CDR3 loop spans 16 amino acids. This CDR3 reads CASSHTPGAPGETQYF. CDR3 DNA sequence: TGCGCCAGCAGCCATACCCCGGGCGCGCCGGGAGAGACCCAGTACTTC.

This clonotype was seen a handful of times. The V and J genes are TRBV29-1 and TRBJ2-7, with 9 nucleotides matching TRBD2. Germline V lookup: CDR1 SQVTM, CDR2 ANQGSEA. J gave up 5 bases and V 4 bases, and 15 bases lay outside the gene matches. The CDR3 runs to 16 residues. The CDR3 is CSVGRGVSGSGNEQYF. CDR3 DNA: TGCAGCGTTGGGCGGGGAGTTAGCGGGAGTGGCAACGAGCAGTACTTC.

The chain carries TRBV12-3 or TRBV12-4 and TRBJ2-3, with 11 bases fitting TRBD2. The junction had 10 bases not matched to a gene; V was cut back by 2 bases and J by 3 bases. The CDR3 length is 18 residues. CDR3 region: CASSLSSGRARGTDTQYF. The CDR3 DNA sequence: TGTGCCAGCAGTTTAAGTAGCGGGAGGGCCCGAGGTACAGATACGCAGTATTTT.

This clonotype was seen more than once but under ten times. J is TRBJ2-1 and V is TRBV18; 9 bases align to TRBD1. CDR1 KGHSH and CDR2 LQKENI come from the germline V gene. V lost 5 bases to trimming and J lost 7 bases; unmatched junction nucleotides: 6. This CDR3 has 14 residues. CDR3 in DNA: TGTGCCAGCTCAGTCTCCGGGACAGGGAATGAGCAGTTCTTC. Its translation is CASSVSGTGNEQFF.

This chain connects TRBV5-1 to TRBJ2-3, with 13 bases aligning to TRBD2. CDR3 size: 16 residues. V shed 5 bases and J 1 base; nucleotides not matched to a gene: 4. From germline, CDR1 is SGHRS and CDR2 YFSETQ. DNA of the CDR3: TGCGCCAGCAGTGGACTAGCGGGAGAAGGCACAGATACGCAGTATTTT. Amino acid sequence: CASSGLAGEGTDTQYF.

The rearrangement links TRBV12-3 or TRBV12-4 to TRBJ1-2; D unclear. This CDR3 is 13 amino acids long. V shed 6 bases and J shed 4 bases, with 12 bases lying between them. For the CDR3, the DNA is TGTGCCAGCAGAACGACAAAAGCCTATGGCTACACCTTC. Its protein is CASRTTKAYGYTF.

This clonotype showed up just a few times. The chain joins TRBV4-3 to TRBJ1-2; a weak D match, TRBD1 (5 bases). Germline V gives CDR1 LGHNA, CDR2 YSLEER. V lost 5 bases, J lost 4 bases, and 17 bases lay in between. The CDR3 sequence is 15 residues long. DNA for the CDR3: TGCGCCAGCAGCTACAACCGGCAGGGAGCCTATGGCTACACCTTC. Amino acid sequence: CASSYNRQGAYGYTF.

This sequence joins TRBV15 and TRBJ1-5; D gene unclear. Germline V gives CDR1 LNHNV, CDR2 YYDKDF (reference sequence). Trimming left V 5 bases short and J 4 bases short, with 6 bases between. The CDR3 is made up of 12 amino acids. In DNA, the CDR3 is TGTGCCACCAGCGGGGTAAATCAGCCCCAGCATTTT. This encodes CATSGVNQPQHF.

The rearrangement joins TRBV7-6 to TRBJ2-3; TRBD1 agrees at 9 bases. With V trimmed by 3 bases and J by 0 bases, 7 bases remained unmatched. Germline V lookup: CDR1 SGHVS, CDR2 FNYEAQ. This CDR3 is built from 17 residues. The CDR3 reads CASSLGQGRSSTDTQYF. The DNA of the CDR3 is TGTGCCAGCAGCTTGGGACAGGGAAGGTCTAGCACAGATACGCAGTATTTT.

The chain has TRBV6-5 and TRBJ2-2; D gene ambiguous. The CDR3 runs to 15 residues. In germline, CDR1 is MNHEY, CDR2 SVGAGI. With 0 bases removed from V and 4 bases from J, the gap between germline ends came to 9 bases. The CDR3 region is CASSYSTRSTGELFF. In nucleotides, the CDR3 is TGTGCCAGCAGTTACTCAACTCGGTCCACCGGGGAGCTGTTTTTT.

This rearrangement joins TRBV13 to TRBJ2-3; tentatively, D is TRBD2 (6 bases). Germline CDR1 PRHDT, CDR2 FYEKMQ (reference sequence). Deletions cut 3 bases from V and 1 base from J, with 17 bases between. The CDR3 length is 17 residues. CDR3 region: CASSLRRTGLGTDTQYF. CDR3 bases: TGTGCCAGCAGCTTGAGGAGAACGGGACTTGGCACAGATACGCAGTATTTT.

The rearrangement uses TRBV3-1 and TRBJ1-1; unclear D gene. Germline V gene lookup returns CDR1 LGHDT and CDR2 YNNKEL (reference sequence). V gave up 0 bases and J gave up 4 bases, with 12 bases separating them. The CDR3 runs 15 residues. The CDR3 here is CASSQDLRRVTEAFF. CDR3 nucleotides: TGTGCCAGCAGCCAAGATCTGAGGAGGGTCACTGAAGCTTTCTTT.